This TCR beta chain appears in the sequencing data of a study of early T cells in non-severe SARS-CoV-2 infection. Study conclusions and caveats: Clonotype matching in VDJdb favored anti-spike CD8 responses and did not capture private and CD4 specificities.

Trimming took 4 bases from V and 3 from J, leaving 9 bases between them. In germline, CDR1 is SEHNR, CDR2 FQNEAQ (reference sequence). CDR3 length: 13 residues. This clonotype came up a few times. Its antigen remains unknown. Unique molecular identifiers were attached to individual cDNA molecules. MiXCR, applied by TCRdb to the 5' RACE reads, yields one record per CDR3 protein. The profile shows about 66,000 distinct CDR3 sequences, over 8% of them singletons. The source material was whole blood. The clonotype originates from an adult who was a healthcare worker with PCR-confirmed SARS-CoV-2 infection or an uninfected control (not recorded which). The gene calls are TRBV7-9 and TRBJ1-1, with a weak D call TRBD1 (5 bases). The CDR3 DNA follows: TGTGCCAGCAGCTCACAGGAGCACACTGAAGCTTTCTTT. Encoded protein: CASSSQEHTEAFF.